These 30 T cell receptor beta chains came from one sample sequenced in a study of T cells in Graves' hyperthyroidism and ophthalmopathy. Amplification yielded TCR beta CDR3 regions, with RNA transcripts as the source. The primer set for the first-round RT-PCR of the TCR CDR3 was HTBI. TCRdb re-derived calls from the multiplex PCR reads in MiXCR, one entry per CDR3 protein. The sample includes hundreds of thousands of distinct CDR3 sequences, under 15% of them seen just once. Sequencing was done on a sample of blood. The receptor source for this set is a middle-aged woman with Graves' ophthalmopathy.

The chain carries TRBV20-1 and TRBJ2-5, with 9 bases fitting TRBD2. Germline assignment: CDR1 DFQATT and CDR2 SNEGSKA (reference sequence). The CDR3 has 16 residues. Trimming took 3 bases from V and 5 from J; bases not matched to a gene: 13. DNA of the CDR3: TGCAGTGCTAGGGAAGCTAGCGGGACGGTGGTGGAGACCCAGTACTTC. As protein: CSAREASGTVVETQYF.

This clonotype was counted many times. The CDR3 nucleotides read TGTGCCAGCAGTCCTTCACGACTCAGGAGCAATCAGCCCCAGCATTTT. Its protein product is CASSPSRLRSNQPQHF. The chain joins TRBV28 to TRBJ1-5; D remains ambiguous. Germline values: CDR1 MDHEN, CDR2 SYDVKM. The CDR3 extends over 16 amino acids. Trimming cost V 5 bases and J 1 base, with 15 bases left between them.

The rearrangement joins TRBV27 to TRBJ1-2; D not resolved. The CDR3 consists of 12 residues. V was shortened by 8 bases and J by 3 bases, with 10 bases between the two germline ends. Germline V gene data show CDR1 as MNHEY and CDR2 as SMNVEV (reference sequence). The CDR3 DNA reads TGTGCCAGCTACGACGGATACTATGGCTACACCTTC. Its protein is CASYDGYYGYTF.

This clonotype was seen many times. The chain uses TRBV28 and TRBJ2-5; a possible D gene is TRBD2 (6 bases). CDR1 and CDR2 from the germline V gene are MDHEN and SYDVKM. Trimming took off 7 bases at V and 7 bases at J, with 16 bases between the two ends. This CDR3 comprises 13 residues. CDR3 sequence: CASIGGATGTQYF. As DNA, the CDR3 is TGTGCCAGCATAGGAGGGGCCACGGGGACCCAGTACTTC.

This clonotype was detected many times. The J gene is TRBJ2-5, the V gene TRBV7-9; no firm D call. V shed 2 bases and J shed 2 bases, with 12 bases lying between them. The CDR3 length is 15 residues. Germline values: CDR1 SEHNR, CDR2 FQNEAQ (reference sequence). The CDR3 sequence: CASSLSLRQQETQYF. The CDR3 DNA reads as TGTGCCAGCAGCTTAAGTCTCCGCCAGCAAGAGACCCAGTACTTC.

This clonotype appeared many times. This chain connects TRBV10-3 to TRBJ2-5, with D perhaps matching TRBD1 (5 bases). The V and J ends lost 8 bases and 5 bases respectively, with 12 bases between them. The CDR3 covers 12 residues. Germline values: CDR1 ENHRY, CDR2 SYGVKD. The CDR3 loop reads CAIGLGRETQYF. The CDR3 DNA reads TGTGCCATCGGCCTGGGGCGCGAGACCCAGTACTTC.

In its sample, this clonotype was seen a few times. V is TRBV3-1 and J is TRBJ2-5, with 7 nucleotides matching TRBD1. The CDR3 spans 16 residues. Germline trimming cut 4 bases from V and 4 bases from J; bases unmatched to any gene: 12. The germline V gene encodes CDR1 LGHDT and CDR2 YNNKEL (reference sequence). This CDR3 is CASSPKTGNFRETQYF. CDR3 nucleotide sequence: TGTGCCAGCAGCCCGAAGACAGGGAACTTCAGAGAGACCCAGTACTTC.

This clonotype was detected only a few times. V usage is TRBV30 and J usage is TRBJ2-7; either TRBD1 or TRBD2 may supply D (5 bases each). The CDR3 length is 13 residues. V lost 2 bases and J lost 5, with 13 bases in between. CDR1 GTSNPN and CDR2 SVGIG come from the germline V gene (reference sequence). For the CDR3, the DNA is TGTGCCTGGAGTAATGGGGTGGGGGACGAGCAGTACTTC. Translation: CAWSNGVGDEQYF. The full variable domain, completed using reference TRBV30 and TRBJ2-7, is SQTIHQWPATLVQPVGSPLSLECTVEGTSNPNLYWYRQAAGRGLQLLFYSVGIGQISSEVPQNLSASRPQDRQFILSSKKLLLSDSGFYLCAWSNGVGDEQYFGPGTRLTVT.

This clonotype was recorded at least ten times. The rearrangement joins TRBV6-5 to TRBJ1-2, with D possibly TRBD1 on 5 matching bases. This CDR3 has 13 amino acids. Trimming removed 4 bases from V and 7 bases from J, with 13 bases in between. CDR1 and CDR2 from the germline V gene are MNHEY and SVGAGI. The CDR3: CASSSTGAVGYTF. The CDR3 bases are TGTGCCAGCAGTTCCACCGGGGCTGTTGGCTACACCTTC.

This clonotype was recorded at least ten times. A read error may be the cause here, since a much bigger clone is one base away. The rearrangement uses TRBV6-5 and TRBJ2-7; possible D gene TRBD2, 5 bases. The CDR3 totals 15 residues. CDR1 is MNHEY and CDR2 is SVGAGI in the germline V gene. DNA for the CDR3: TGTGTCAGCAGTTACGTTGGAGTCGGGAACTACGAGCAGTACTTC. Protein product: CVSSYVGVGNYEQYF.

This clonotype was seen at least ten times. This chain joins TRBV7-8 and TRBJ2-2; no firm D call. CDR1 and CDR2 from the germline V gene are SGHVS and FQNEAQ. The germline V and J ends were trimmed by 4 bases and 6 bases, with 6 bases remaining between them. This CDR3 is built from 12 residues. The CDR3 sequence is CASSWIPGELFF. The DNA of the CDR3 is TGTGCCAGCAGCTGGATACCCGGGGAGCTGTTTTTT.

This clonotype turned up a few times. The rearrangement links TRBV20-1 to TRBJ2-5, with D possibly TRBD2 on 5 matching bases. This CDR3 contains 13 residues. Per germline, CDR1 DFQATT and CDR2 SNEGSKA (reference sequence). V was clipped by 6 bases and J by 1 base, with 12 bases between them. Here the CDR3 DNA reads TGCAGTGCGCCAGCGGAAACCCAAGAGACCCAGTACTTC. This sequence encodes CSAPAETQETQYF.

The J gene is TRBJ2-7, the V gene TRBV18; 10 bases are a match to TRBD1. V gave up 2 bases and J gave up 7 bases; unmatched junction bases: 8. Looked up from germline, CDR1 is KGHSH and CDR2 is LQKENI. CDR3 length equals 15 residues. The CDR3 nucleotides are TGTGCCAGCTCACCAGCTAGACAGGGGGCGGAAGAGCAGTACTTC. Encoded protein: CASSPARQGAEEQYF.

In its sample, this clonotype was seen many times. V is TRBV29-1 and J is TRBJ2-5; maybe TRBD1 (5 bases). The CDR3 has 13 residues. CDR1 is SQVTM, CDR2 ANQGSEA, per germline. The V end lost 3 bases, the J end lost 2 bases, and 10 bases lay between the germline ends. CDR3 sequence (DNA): TGCAGCGTTGACCGGACATGGCAAGAGACCCAGTACTTC. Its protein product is CSVDRTWQETQYF.

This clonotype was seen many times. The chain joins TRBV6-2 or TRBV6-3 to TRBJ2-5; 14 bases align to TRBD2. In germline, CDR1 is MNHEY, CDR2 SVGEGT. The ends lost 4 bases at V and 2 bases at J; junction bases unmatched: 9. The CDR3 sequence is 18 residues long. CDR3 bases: TGTGCCAGCAGTTTTTCGACTAGCGGGAGGGAAATTCAAGAGACCCAGTACTTC. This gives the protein CASSFSTSGREIQETQYF.

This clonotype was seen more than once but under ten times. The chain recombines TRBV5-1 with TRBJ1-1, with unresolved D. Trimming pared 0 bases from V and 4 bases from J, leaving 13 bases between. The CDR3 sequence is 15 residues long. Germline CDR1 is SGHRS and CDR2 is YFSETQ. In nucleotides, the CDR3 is TGCGCCAGCAGCTTGGGGTGGACGGCTGTCACTGAAGCTTTCTTT. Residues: CASSLGWTAVTEAFF.

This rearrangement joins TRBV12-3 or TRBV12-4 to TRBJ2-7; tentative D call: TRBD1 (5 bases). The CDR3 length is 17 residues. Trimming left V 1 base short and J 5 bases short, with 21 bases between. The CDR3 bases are TGTGCCAGCAGTTTAGAGGCTGCCGGCCAGGGTAGCAACGAGCAGTACTTC. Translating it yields CASSLEAAGQGSNEQYF.

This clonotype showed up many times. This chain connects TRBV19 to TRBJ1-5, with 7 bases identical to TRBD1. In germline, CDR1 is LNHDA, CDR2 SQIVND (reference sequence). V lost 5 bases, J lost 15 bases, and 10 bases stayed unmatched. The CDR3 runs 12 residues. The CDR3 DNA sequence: TGTGCCAGTAGTTCTTTTCGGGACAGTCGGCATTTT. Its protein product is CASSSFRDSRHF. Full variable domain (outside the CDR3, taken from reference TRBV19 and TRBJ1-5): DGGITQSPKYLFRKEGQNVTLSCEQNLNHDAMYWYRQDPGQGLRLIYYSQIVNDFQKGDIAEGYSVSREKKESFPLTVTSAQKNPTAFYLCASSSFRDSRHFGDGTRLSIL.

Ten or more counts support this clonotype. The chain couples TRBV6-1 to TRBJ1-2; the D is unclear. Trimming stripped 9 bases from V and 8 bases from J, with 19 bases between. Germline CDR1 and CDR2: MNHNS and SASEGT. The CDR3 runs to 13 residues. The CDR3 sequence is CASSPRQYKGYTF. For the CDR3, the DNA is TGTGCCAGTTCGCCGAGGCAGTATAAAGGCTACACCTTC.

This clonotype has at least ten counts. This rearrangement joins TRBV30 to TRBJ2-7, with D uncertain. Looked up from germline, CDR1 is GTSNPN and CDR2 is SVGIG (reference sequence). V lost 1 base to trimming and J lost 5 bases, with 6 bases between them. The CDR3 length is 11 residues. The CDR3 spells CAWSAGHEQYF. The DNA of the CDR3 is TGTGCCTGGAGTGCTGGTCACGAGCAGTACTTC.

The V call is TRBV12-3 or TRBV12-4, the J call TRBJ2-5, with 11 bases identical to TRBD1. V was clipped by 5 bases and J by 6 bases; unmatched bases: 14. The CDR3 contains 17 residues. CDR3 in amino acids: CASSRSSGTGGKKTQYF. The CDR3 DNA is TGTGCCAGCAGTCGATCCTCCGGGACAGGGGGAAAAAAGACCCAGTACTTC.

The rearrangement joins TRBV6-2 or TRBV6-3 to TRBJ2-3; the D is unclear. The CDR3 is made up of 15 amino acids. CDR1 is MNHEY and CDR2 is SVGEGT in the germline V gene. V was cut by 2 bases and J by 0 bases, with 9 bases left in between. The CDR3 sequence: CASSYSDTSTDTQYF. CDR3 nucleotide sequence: TGTGCCAGCAGTTACAGCGACACTAGCACAGATACGCAGTATTTT.

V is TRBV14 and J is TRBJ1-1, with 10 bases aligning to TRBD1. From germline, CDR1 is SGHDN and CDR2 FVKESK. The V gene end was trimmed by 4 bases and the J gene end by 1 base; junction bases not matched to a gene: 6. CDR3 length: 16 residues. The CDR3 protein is CASSRGQGIGNTEAFF. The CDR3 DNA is TGTGCCAGCAGCCGGGGACAGGGGATTGGGAACACTGAAGCTTTCTTT.

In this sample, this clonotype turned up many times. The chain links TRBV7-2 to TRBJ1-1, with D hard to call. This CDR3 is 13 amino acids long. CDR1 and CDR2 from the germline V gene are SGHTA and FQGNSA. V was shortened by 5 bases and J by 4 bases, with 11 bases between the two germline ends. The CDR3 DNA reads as TGTGCCAGCAGCCCCGTTTTCCTCACTGAAGCTTTCTTT. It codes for CASSPVFLTEAFF. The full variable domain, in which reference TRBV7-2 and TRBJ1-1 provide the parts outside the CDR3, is GAGVSQSPSNKVTEKGKDVELRCDPISGHTALYWYRQSLGQGLEFLIYFQGNSAPDKSGLPSDRFSAERTGGSVSTLTIQRTQQEDSAVYLCASSPVFLTEAFFGQGTRLTVV.

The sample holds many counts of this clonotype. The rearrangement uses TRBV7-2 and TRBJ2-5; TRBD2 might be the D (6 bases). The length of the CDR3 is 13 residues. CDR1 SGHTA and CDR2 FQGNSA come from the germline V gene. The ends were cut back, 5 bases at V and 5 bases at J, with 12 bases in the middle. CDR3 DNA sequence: TGTGCCAGCAGCGCGACTAGAGGGGAGACCCAGTACTTC. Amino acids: CASSATRGETQYF. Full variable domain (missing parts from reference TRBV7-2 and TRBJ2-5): GAGVSQSPSNKVTEKGKDVELRCDPISGHTALYWYRQSLGQGLEFLIYFQGNSAPDKSGLPSDRFSAERTGGSVSTLTIQRTQQEDSAVYLCASSATRGETQYFGPGTRLLVL.

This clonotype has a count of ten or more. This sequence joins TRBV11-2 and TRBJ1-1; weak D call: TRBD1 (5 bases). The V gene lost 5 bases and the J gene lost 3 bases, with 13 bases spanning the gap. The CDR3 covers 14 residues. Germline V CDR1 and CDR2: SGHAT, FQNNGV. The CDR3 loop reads CASSTGEWYTEAFF. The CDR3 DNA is TGTGCCAGCAGCACGGGGGAATGGTACACTGAAGCTTTCTTT.

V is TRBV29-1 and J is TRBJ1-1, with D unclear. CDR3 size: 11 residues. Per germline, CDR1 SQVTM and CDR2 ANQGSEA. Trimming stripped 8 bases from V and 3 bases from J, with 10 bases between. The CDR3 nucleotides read TGCAGCTTTCTCAGTTACACTGAAGCTTTCTTT. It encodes CSFLSYTEAFF.

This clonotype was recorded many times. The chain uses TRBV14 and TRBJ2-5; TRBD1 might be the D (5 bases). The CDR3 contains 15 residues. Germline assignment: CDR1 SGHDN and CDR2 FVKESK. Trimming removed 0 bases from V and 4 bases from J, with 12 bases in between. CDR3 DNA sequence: TGTGCCAGCAGCCAAGAGCCTAGGGGTATAGAGACCCAGTACTTC. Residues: CASSQEPRGIETQYF.

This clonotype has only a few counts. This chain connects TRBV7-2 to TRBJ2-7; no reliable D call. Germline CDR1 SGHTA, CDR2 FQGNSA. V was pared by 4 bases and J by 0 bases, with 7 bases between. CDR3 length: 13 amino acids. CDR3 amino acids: CASSSTFSYEQYF. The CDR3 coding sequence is TGTGCCAGCAGCTCAACCTTCTCCTACGAGCAGTACTTC.

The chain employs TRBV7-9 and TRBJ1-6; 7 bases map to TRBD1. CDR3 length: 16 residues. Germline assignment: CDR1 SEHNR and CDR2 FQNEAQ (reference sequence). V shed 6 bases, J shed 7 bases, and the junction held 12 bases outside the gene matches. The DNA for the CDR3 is TGTGCCAGCAGGTTAACCGGGACAGAAAAAAATTCACCCCTCCACTTT. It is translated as CASRLTGTEKNSPLHF.